Given below is one T cell receptor (beta chain) in context. Germline V CDR1 and CDR2: LNHDA, SQIVND (reference sequence). The CDR3 spans 13 residues. Trimming removed 6 bases from V and 2 bases from J, with 10 bases in between. This sample is drawn from a study of T cells in Graves' hyperthyroidism and ophthalmopathy. The source material, RNA transcripts, was used to amplify TCR beta CDR3 regions. The TCR CDR3 first-round RT-PCR relied on the HTBI primer set. TCRdb redid the calling of the multiplex PCR reads with MiXCR, one entry per CDR3 protein. The repertoire consists of some 580,000 distinct CDR3 sequences, with approximately 15% occurring once and the leading ten covering approximately 3.5%.

The receptor was derived from a middle-aged woman with Graves' ophthalmopathy. The V call is TRBV19, the J call TRBJ1-2, with no clear D. The sequencing input was blood. The chain's CDR3 is CASRGGRNYGYTF. The CDR3 region has the DNA TGTGCCAGTAGGGGAGGACGGAACTATGGCTACACCTTC.